This T cell receptor (beta chain) was observed in a study of cytomegalovirus exposure and HLA in healthy donors. Donors showed nominal health when sampled, although they likely had unrecorded immune exposures. Concerning this clone itself: Its cognate antigen is unknown.

From germline, CDR1 is SNHLY and CDR2 FYNNEI. CDR3 length: 13 residues. V lost 6 bases to trimming and J lost 11 bases, with 14 bases between them. Points from the study as a whole: Across HLA loci, a later analysis found differing TCR association rates, with DRB1 most and HLA-C fewest. In a later analysis, the majority of CMV-associated beta chains seemingly showed HLA restriction.

PCR employed 60 Vbeta and 13 Jbeta primers. Libraries were prepared by immunoSEQ multiplex PCR; TCRdb keeps only in-frame clonotypes and omits some of them. Of 140,000 to 150,000 clones listed, about 84% are singletons. The chain recombines TRBV2 with TRBJ1-6; weak D call: TRBD1 (5 bases). This receptor was obtained from a woman aged 18-29 years in good health and CMV-seropositive. Specimen: PBMCs. The CDR3 loop reads CASRREQETPLHF. The CDR3, as DNA: TGTGCCAGCAGGCGAGAACAGGAGACACCCCTCCACTTT.